The sequence of this T cell receptor beta chain was determined in a study of blood T cell repertoires in COVID-19. Study context: Both acute and convalescent COVID-19 samples were obtained from the United States, Italy and Spain.

Study processing details: Counts of nucleated cells, estimated from reference gene primer amplification, were obtained. The data were produced by immunoSEQ multiplex PCR, yet TCRdb's version contains in-frame clones alone and is incomplete. Clone size and V and J calls were adopted from that table, with D and trimming inferred from the DNA. The sample includes roughly 91,000 clones, approximately 76% seen only once; the top ten take around 7%. This CDR3 comprises 14 residues. V shed 4 bases and J 4 bases; nucleotides not matched to a gene: 1. Germline V gene sequence: CDR1 KGHDR, CDR2 SFDVKD. The chain is built from TRBV24-1 and TRBJ1-2; the match to TRBD1 covers 11 bases. The sequence was collected from a man in his sixties or seventies with acute or convalescent COVID-19. Sequencing was performed on peripheral blood. The CDR3 region has the DNA TGTGCCACCAGTGAGGGGACAGGGGGCTATGGCTACACCTTC. Amino acid sequence: CATSEGTGGYGYTF.